This T cell receptor (beta chain) was obtained from a study of T cell responses to AZD1222 COVID-19 vaccine. Findings and limits, study-wide: Sampling that yielded the repertoires occurred only after the peak T cell response. Seropositive at baseline were only a handful of AZD1222 recipients.

Deletions cut 6 bases from V and 5 bases from J, with 14 bases between. Germline V gives CDR1 WSHSY, CDR2 SAAADI. There are 14 residues in the CDR3. Data came from immunoSEQ multiplex PCR; TCRdb stores just in-frame clones and leaves some out. The sample has some 79,000 clones; about 78% are singletons. Notes on this clone: Its antigen is not known.

The TCR comes from an adult who received the AZD1222 COVID-19 vaccine. V usage is TRBV10-2 and J usage is TRBJ2-4; unclear D gene. The sequencing used peripheral blood, collected 28 days after the second AZD1222 dose. The CDR3 here is CASSASTWENIQYF. CDR3 sequence (DNA): TGCGCCAGCAGCGCCTCTACATGGGAAAACATTCAGTACTTC.